The 9 T cell receptor beta chains given below trace back to one sample, sequenced in a study of cytotoxic CD8 clonotypes in ibrutinib-treated CLL. Clones were sequenced by immunoSEQ multiplex PCR, and TCRdb holds only the in-frame ones, with some missing. This sample has 100,000 to 150,000 clones; 75% to 90% occur once, and the top ten carry around 2%. The sequencing used PBMCs, collected after 24 months of ibrutinib treatment. The origin of the receptors is a human donor with chronic lymphocytic leukemia.

The chain recombines TRBV4-1 with TRBJ2-3, with 9 bases lining up with TRBD1. CDR1 MGHRA and CDR2 YSYEKL come from the germline V gene. The CDR3 is 16 amino acids. The J segment lost 6 bases and the V segment lost 1 base, leaving 8 bases of the junction unmatched. The CDR3 loop reads CASSQVGQGPKDTQYF. CDR3 coding DNA: TGCGCCAGCAGCCAAGTGGGACAGGGTCCGAAGGATACGCAGTATTTT.

V gene TRBV29-1 combines with J gene TRBJ1-1; no firm D call. Germline values: CDR1 SQVTM, CDR2 ANQGSEA. With 3 bases removed from V and 2 bases from J, the gap between germline ends came to 13 bases. The CDR3 is 14 residues long. In DNA, the CDR3 is TGCAGCGTTGAGTGGCGTCGCAAAAACACTGAAGCTTTCTTT. The encoded protein is CSVEWRRKNTEAFF.

Details on this clone: Other DNA sequences within the sample encode an identical CDR3. This rearrangement joins TRBV28 to TRBJ1-1; no definite D call. The germline gives CDR1 MDHEN, CDR2 SYDVKM. The ends were cut back, 6 bases at V and 0 bases at J, with 5 bases in the middle. The length of the CDR3 is 12 residues. CDR3 in DNA: TGTGCCAGCAGATCGGTGAACACTGAAGCTTTCTTT. Amino acid sequence: CASRSVNTEAFF.

This sequence joins TRBV7-3 and TRBJ1-3, with D perhaps TRBD1 (5 bases). V dropped 3 bases and J dropped 0 bases, with 12 bases sitting between them. CDR1 is SGHTA, CDR2 FQGTGA, per germline. The CDR3 has 16 residues. In nucleotides, the CDR3 is TGTGCCAGCAGCTTCACGGGGGGTAGCTCTGGAAACACCATATATTTT. It yields the protein CASSFTGGSSGNTIYF. Full variable domain (rest looked up from reference TRBV7-3 and TRBJ1-3): GAGVSQTPSNKVTEKGKYVELRCDPISGHTALYWYRQSLGQGPEFLIYFQGTGAADDSGLPNDRFFAVRPEGSVSTLKIQRTERGDSAVYLCASSFTGGSSGNTIYFGEGSWLTVV.

This sequence joins TRBV6-4 and TRBJ1-6; D unresolved. Germline V gene lookup returns CDR1 MRHNA and CDR2 SNTAGT. Deletions cut 0 bases from V and 7 bases from J, with 7 bases between. The CDR3 is made up of 14 amino acids. In nucleotides, the CDR3 is TGTGCCAGCAGTGACTCTCCAGGAAATTCACCCCTCCACTTT. It yields the protein CASSDSPGNSPLHF.

In DNA form, the CDR3 reads TGTGCCAGCAGTGACGGGACTAGCGAATCCTCCACCGGGGAGCTGTTTTTT. It encodes CASSDGTSESSTGELFF. The gene calls are TRBV6-4 and TRBJ2-2; 10 bases are a match to TRBD2. The CDR3 loop spans 17 amino acids. The ends lost 2 bases at V and 4 bases at J; junction bases unmatched: 7. Germline values: CDR1 MRHNA, CDR2 SNTAGT.

The rearrangement uses TRBV5-1 and TRBJ1-6, with 12 bases identical to TRBD1. CDR1 SGHRS and CDR2 YFSETQ come from the germline V gene. V trimming: 3 bases; J trimming: 6 bases; junction bases outside the gene matches: 22. This CDR3 contains 22 residues. The CDR3 here is CASSSSGTGGAGLLGGNSPLHF. Written as DNA, the CDR3 is TGCGCCAGCAGCTCATCCGGGACAGGGGGCGCGGGACTGCTCGGGGGTAATTCACCCCTCCACTTT.

V and J are TRBV11-3 and TRBJ2-2; 8 positions agree with TRBD1. Germline V lookup: CDR1 SGHNT, CDR2 YENEEA. The CDR3 runs to 14 residues. Losses at the gene ends were 11 bases for V and 3 bases for J; bases not matched to a gene: 8. The CDR3 here is CAGSTGDHTGELFF. The DNA of the CDR3 is TGTGCCGGTTCGACAGGGGATCACACCGGGGAGCTGTTTTTT.

The V call is TRBV7-6, the J call TRBJ1-4; a weak D match, TRBD1 (6 bases). V lost 5 bases and J lost 7, with 17 bases in between. The CDR3 totals 15 residues. Germline CDR1 SGHVS, CDR2 FNYEAQ. CDR3 protein: CASSLETGGGEKLFF. CDR3 DNA: TGTGCCAGCAGCCTGGAGACAGGAGGGGGTGAAAAACTGTTTTTT.